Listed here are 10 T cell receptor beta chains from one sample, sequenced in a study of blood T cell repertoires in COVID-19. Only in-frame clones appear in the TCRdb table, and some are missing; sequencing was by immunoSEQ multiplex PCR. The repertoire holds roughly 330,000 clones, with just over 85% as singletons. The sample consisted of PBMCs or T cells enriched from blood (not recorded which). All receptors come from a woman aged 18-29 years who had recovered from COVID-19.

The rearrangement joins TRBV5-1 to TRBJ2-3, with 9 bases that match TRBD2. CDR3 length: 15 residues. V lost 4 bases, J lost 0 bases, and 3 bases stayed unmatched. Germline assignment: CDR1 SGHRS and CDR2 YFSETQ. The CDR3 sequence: CASSPSGTSTDTQYF. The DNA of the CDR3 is TGCGCCAGCAGCCCTAGCGGGACTAGCACAGATACGCAGTATTTT.

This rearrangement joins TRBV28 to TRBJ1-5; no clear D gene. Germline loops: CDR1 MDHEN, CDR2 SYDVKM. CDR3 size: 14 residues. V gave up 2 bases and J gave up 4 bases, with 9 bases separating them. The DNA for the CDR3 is TGTGCCAGCAGTTTAGCGGAAAGTAATCAGCCCCAGCATTTT. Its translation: CASSLAESNQPQHF.

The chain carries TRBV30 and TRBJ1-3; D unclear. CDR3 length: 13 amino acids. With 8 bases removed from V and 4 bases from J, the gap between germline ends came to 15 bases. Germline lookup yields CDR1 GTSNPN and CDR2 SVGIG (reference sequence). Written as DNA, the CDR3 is TGTGCCCAAAGGAGGGCCAGCGGAAACACCATATATTTT. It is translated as CAQRRASGNTIYF.

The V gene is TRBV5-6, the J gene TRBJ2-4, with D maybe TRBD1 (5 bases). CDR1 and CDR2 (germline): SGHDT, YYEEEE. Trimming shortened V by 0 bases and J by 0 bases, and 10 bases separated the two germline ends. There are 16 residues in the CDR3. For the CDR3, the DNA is TGTGCCAGCAGCTTGGGGGCAGGGCTAGCCAAAAACATTCAGTACTTC. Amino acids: CASSLGAGLAKNIQYF.

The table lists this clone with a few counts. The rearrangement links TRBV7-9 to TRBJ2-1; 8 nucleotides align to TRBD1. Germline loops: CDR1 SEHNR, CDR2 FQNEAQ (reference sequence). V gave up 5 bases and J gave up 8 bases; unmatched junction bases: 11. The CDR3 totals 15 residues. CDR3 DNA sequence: TGTGCCAGCAGCCCGTCCGGGACAGGCCCATATGAGCAGTTCTTC. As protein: CASSPSGTGPYEQFF.

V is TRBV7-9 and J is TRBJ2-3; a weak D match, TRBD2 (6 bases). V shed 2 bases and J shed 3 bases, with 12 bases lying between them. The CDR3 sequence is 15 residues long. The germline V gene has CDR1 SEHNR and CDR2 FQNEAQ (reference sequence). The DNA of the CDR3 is TGTGCCAGCAGCTTACCACCAGCGGGTACAGATACGCAGTATTTT. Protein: CASSLPPAGTDTQYF.

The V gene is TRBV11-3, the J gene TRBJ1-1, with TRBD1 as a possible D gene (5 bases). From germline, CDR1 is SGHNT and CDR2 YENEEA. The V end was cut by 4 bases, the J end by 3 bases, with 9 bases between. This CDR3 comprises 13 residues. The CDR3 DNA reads TGTGCCAGCAGCTCGACAGAGGACACTGAAGCTTTCTTT. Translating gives CASSSTEDTEAFF.

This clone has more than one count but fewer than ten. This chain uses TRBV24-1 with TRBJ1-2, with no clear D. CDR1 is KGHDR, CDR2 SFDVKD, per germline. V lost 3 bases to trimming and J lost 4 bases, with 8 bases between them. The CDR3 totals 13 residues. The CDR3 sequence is CATSDGEAYGYTF. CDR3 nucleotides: TGTGCCACCAGTGATGGGGAGGCCTATGGCTACACCTTC.

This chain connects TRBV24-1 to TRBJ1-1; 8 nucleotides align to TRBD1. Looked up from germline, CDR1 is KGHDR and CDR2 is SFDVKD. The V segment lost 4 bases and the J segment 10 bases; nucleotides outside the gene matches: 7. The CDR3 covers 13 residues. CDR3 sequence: CATSDPYRGRAFF. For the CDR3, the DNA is TGTGCCACCAGTGACCCTTACAGGGGGAGAGCTTTCTTT.

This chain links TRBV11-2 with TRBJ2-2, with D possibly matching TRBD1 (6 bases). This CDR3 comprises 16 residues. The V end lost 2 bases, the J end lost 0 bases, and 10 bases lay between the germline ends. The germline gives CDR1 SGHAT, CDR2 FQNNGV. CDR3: CASSLWGHSNTGELFF. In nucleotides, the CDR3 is TGTGCCAGCAGCTTATGGGGGCATTCGAACACCGGGGAGCTGTTTTTT. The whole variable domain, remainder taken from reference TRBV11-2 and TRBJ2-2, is EAGVAQSPRYKIIEKRQSVAFWCNPISGHATLYWYQQILGQGPKLLIQFQNNGVVDDSQLPKDRFSAERLKGVDSTLKIQPAKLEDSAVYLCASSLWGHSNTGELFFGEGSRLTVL.